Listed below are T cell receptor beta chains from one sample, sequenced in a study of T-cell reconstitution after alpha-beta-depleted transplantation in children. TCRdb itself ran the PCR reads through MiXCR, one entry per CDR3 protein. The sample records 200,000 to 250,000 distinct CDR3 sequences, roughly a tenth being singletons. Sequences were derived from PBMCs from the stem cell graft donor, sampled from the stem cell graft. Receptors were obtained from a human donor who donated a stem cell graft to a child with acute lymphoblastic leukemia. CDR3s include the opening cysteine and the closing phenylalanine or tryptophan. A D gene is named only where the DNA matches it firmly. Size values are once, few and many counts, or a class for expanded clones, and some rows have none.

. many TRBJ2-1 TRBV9 CASSPLSVHEQFF TGTGCCAGCAGCCCCCTATCGGTCCATGAGCAGTTCTTC
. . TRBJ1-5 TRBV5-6 CASSLRAENNQPQHF TGTGCCAGCAGCTTGCGGGCAGAGAACAATCAGCCCCAGCATTTT
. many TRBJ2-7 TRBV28 CASTRHLWGYEQYF TGTGCCAGCACCCGACACTTGTGGGGCTACGAGCAGTACTTC
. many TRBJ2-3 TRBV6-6 CASSYESDTQYF TGTGCCAGCAGTTACGAGTCAGATACGCAGTATTTT
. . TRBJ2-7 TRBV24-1 CATSDQQGTYEQYF TGTGCCACCAGTGATCAACAGGGAACCTACGAGCAGTACTTC
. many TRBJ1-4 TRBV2 CASSEALPGEKLFF TGTGCCAGCAGTGAAGCGCTTCCCGGGGAAAAACTGTTTTTT
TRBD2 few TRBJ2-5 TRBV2 CASSEPPSGETQYF TGTGCCAGCAGTGAACCCCCTAGCGGGGAGACCCAGTACTTC
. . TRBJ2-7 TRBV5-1 CASSLGTARGDEQYF TGCGCCAGCAGCTTGGGGACCGCGCGGGGAGACGAGCAGTACTTC
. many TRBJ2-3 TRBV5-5 CASSLFWTPSTDTQYF TGTGCCAGCAGCTTGTTCTGGACCCCGAGCACAGATACGCAGTATTTT
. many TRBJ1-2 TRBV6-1 CASSERWDVDYGYTF TGTGCCAGCAGTGAAAGGTGGGACGTTGACTATGGCTACACCTTC
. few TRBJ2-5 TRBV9 CASSPGARDTEETQYF TGTGCCAGCAGCCCGGGTGCGAGGGACACCGAAGAGACCCAGTACTTC
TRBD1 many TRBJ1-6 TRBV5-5 CASSLQGAQNSPLHF TGTGCCAGCAGCTTACAGGGGGCGCAAAATTCACCCCTCCACTTT
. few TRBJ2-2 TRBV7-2 CASSLHNPNTGELFF TGTGCCAGCAGCTTACACAACCCGAACACCGGGGAGCTGTTTTTT
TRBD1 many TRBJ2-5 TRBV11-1 CASASRDSQETQYF TGTGCCAGCGCAAGCCGGGACAGCCAAGAGACCCAGTACTTC
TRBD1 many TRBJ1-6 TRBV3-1 CASSPDRGSSPLHF TGTGCCAGCAGCCCGGACAGGGGCAGTTCACCCCTCCACTTT
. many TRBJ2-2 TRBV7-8 CASSFGLAPGELFF TGTGCCAGCAGCTTCGGTCTTGCGCCCGGGGAGCTGTTTTTT
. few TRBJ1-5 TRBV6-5 CATRKERTQHF TGTGCCACCCGTAAAGAAAGGACCCAGCATTTT
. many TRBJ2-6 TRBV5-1 CASSLDGANVLTF TGCGCCAGCAGCTTGGACGGGGCCAACGTCCTGACTTTC
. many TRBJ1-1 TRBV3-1 CASSQNSEAFF TGTGCCAGCAGCCAGAACAGTGAAGCTTTCTTT
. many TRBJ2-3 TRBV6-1 CASSAPNTDTQYF TGTGCCAGCAGTGCCCCTAACACAGATACGCAGTATTTT
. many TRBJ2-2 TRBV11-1 CASSLDLTGELFF TGTGCCAGCAGCTTAGATTTGACCGGGGAGCTGTTTTTT
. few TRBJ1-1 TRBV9 CASSVGAGVNTEAFF TGTGCCAGCAGCGTAGGTGCAGGGGTGAACACTGAAGCTTTCTTT
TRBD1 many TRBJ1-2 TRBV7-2 CASSPDRANYGYTF TGTGCCAGCAGCCCGGACAGGGCCAACTATGGCTACACCTTC
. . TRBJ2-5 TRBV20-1 CSARDLTGQETQYF TGCAGTGCTAGAGATCTGACCGGCCAAGAGACCCAGTACTTC
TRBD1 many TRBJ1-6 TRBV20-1 CSAGDRVGQSPLHF TGCAGTGCCGGTGACAGGGTCGGGCAATCACCCCTCCACTTT
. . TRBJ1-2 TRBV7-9 CASSLVLGPTGGYTF TGTGCCAGCAGCTTAGTGCTGGGGCCGACAGGAGGCTACACCTTC
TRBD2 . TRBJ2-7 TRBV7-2 CASSLEGGHLYEQYF TGTGCCAGCAGCTTAGAGGGAGGGCACTTATACGAGCAGTACTTC
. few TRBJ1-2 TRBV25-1 CASSVATGNYGYTF TGTGCCAGCTCTGTGGCCACCGGGAACTATGGCTACACCTTC
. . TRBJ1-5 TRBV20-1 CSARGDLGRNQPQHF TGCAGTGCTAGAGGCGATCTGGGGCGAAATCAGCCCCAGCATTTT
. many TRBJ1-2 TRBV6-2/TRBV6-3 CASSYSQGLHGYTF TGTGCCAGCAGTTACTCACAGGGACTCCATGGCTACACCTTC
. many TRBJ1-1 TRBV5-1 CASSLVGRQNPMNTEAFF TGCGCCAGCAGCTTGGTAGGTCGGCAGAACCCGATGAACACTGAAGCTTTCTTT
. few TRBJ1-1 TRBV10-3 CAISESPGGGRNTEAFF TGTGCCATCAGTGAGTCTCCCGGGGGGGGTAGAAACACTGAAGCTTTCTTT
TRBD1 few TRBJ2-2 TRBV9 CASSALQGDRGTGELFF TGTGCCAGCAGCGCATTACAGGGGGATCGTGGCACCGGGGAGCTGTTTTTT
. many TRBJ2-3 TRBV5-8 CASTRGGSTDTQYF TGTGCCAGCACCCGAGGGGGTAGCACAGATACGCAGTATTTT
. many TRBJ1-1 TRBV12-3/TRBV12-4 CASSLPATLITEAFF TGTGCCAGCAGTTTGCCCGCTACGTTGATAACTGAAGCTTTCTTT
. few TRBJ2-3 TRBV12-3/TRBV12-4 CASSFKADTQYF TGTGCCAGCAGTTTCAAGGCAGATACGCAGTATTTT
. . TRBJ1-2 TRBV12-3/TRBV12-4 CASSFQAGNYGYIF TGTGCCAGCAGTTTTCAGGCAGGGAACTATGGCTACATCTTC
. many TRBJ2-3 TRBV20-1 CSARDEDDTQYF TGCAGTGCTAGAGATGAGGACGATACGCAGTATTTT
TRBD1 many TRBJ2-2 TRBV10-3 CAISELGQGPGELFF TGTGCCATCAGTGAGTTGGGACAGGGGCCCGGGGAGCTGTTTTTT
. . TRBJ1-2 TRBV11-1 CASSYTTQGYNGYTF TGTGCCAGCAGCTACACAACCCAGGGGTACAATGGCTACACCTTC
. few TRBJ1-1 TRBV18 CASSPAVNTEAFF TGTGCCAGCTCACCGGCGGTAAACACTGAAGCTTTCTTT
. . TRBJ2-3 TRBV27 CASSPTPGQFDTQYF TGTGCCAGCAGTCCCACCCCCGGACAGTTTGATACGCAGTATTTT
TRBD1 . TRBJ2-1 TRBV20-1 CSARGMTGKHNEQFF TGCAGTGCTAGAGGGATGACAGGGAAACACAATGAGCAGTTCTTC
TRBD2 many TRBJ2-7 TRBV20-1 CSAQKSSGATYEQYF TGCAGTGCTCAGAAGAGTAGCGGGGCGACCTACGAGCAGTACTTC
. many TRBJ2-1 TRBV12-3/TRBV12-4 CASSKNNEQFF TGTGCCAGCAGTAAGAACAATGAGCAGTTCTTC
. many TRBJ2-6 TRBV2 CASSDSWSSGANVLTF TGTGCCAGCAGTGATAGTTGGAGCTCTGGGGCCAACGTCCTGACTTTC